This TCR beta chain was retrieved from a study of blood T cells in healthy people across ages. The overall study: Using template switching, researchers captured about one barcoded beta molecule for each two T cells.

The V and J ends lost 4 bases and 2 bases respectively, with 14 bases between them. The length of the CDR3 is 15 residues. In germline, CDR1 is SGHRS, CDR2 YFSETQ. It was with a sample-barcoded 5' primer and a J-beta primer mix that a second PCR of roughly 6 to 12 cycles was run. Via MiXCR, TCRdb re-called the 5' RACE reads, giving one row per CDR3 protein. Of about 2 million distinct CDR3 sequences detected, 40% to 55% appear once; the ten largest clones hold approximately 2%. Russia was home to the donors, healthy Caucasian individuals aged about 6 to 90. The sequencing input was blood. The rearrangement links TRBV5-1 to TRBJ2-3, with D perhaps being TRBD1 or TRBD2 (5 bases each). The sequence came from a middle-aged woman in good health. Written as DNA, the CDR3 is TGCGCCAGCAGCCATCGGGACGGATTCACAGATACGCAGTATTTT. Protein sequence: CASSHRDGFTDTQYF.